The T cell receptor (beta chain) under discussion was sequenced for a study of blood T cell repertoires in COVID-19. Study-wide context: Samples taken during acute and convalescent COVID-19 were collected in the United States, Italy and Spain. The cDNA or gDNA used as material had been derived from T cells, B-cell-depleted T cells, or PBMCs.

Per the original data handling: Estimated nucleated cell counts came from reference gene primer amplification. The assay was immunoSEQ multiplex PCR, and TCRdb's table has in-frame clones only and misses some. Clonal size and the V and J genes are those of that table, whereas D and trimming came from the DNA. The profile shows under 75,000 clones, 80% to 90% of them singletons. Losses at the gene ends were 4 bases for V and 6 bases for J; bases not matched to a gene: 5. This CDR3 spans 14 amino acids. Germline-derived CDR1 and CDR2 are MNHEY and SVGAGI. This clone was detected a few times. The receptor's source is a woman older than 75 with active COVID-19. The sample taken for sequencing was peripheral blood. V gene TRBV6-5 combines with J gene TRBJ1-2; 10 bases fit TRBD1. Written as DNA, the CDR3 is TGTGCCAGCAGTTCCCCGGGACAGGGGAATGGCTACACCTTC. Translating it yields CASSSPGQGNGYTF.